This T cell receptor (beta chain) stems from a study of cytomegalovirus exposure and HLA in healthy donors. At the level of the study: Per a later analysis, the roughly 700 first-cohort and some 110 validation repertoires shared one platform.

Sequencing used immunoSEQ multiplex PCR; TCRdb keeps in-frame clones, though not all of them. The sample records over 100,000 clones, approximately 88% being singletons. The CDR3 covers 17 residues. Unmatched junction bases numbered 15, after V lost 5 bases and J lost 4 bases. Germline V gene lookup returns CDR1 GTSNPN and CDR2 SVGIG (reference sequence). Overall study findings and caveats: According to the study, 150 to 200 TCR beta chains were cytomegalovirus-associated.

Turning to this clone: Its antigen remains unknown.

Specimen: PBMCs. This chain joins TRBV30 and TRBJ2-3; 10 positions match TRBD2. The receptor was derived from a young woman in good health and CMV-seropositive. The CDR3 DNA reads TGTGCCTGGGAAGAAGCAATTTCTAGCGGGGGTCCAGATACGCAGTATTTT. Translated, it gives CAWEEAISSGGPDTQYF.